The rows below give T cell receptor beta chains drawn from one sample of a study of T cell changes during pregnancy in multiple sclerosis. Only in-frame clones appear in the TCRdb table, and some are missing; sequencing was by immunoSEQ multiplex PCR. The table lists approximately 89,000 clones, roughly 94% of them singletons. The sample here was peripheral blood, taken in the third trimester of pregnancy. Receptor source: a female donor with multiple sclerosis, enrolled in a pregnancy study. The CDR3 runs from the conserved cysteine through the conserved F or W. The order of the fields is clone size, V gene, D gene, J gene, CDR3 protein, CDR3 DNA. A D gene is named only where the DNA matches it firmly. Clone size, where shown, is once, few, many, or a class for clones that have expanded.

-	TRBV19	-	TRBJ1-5	CASSDFSNQPQHF	TGTGCCAGTAGTGACTTTAGCAATCAGCCCCAGCATTTT
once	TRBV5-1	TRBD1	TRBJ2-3	CASSPPDRQDTDTQYF	TGCGCCAGCAGCCCTCCGGACAGGCAGGACACAGATACGCAGTATTTT
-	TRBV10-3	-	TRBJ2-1	CATGLYNEQFF	TGTGCCACCGGACTTTACAATGAGCAGTTCTTC
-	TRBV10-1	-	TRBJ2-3	CASSELATKGADTQYF	TGCGCCAGCAGTGAGTTGGCAACCAAGGGGGCAGATACGCAGTATTTT
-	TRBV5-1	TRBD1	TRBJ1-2	CASSWNPGQLDNYGYTF	TGCGCCAGCAGCTGGAACCCGGGACAGCTAGACAACTATGGCTACACCTTC
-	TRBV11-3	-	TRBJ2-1	CASSLSPSANEQFF	TGTGCCAGCAGCTTATCCCCCTCCGCGAATGAGCAGTTCTTC
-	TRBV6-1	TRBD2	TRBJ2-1	CASSGTSGSSNEQFF	TGTGCCAGCAGTGGGACTAGCGGGAGCTCCAATGAGCAGTTCTTC
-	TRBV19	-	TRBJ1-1	CASSIGNSEAFF	TGTGCCAGTAGTATAGGTAATTCTGAAGCTTTCTTT
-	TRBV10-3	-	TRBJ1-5	CAISESSGAQPQHF	TGTGCCATCAGTGAGTCTTCAGGGGCTCAGCCCCAGCATTTT
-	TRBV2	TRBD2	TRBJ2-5	CASSRGLAGETQYF	TGTGCCAGCAGTCGGGGACTAGCGGGAGAGACCCAGTACTTC
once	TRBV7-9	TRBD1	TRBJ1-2	CASSLGQGANGYTF	TGTGCCAGCAGCTTAGGGCAGGGGGCTAATGGCTACACCTTC
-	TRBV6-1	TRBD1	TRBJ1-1	CASKQTGARATEAFF	TGTGCCAGCAAACAGACAGGGGCTCGAGCCACTGAAGCTTTCTTT
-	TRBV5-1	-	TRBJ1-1	CASSLEGGRVYTEAFF	TGCGCCAGCAGCTTGGAGGGCGGCAGGGTATACACTGAAGCTTTCTTT
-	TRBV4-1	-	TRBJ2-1	CASSQEQGSHEQFF	TGCGCCAGCAGCCAAGAGCAGGGTAGCCATGAGCAGTTCTTC
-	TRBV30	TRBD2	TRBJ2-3	CAWSVGLAGSSTDTQYF	TGTGCCTGGAGTGTAGGACTAGCGGGAAGTAGCACAGATACGCAGTATTTT
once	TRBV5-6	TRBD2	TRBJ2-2	CASSLPGLAPGELFF	TGTGCCAGCAGCTTGCCGGGACTAGCACCCGGGGAGCTGTTTTTT
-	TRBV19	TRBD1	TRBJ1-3	CASSPRGLHTGNTIYF	TGTGCCAGTAGCCCCAGGGGGCTCCACACTGGAAACACCATATATTTT
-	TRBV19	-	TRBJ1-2	CASTGFYGYTF	TGTGCCAGTACAGGGTTCTATGGCTACACCTTC
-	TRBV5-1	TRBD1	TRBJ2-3	CASSSTGGTDTQYF	TGCGCCAGCAGCTCTACAGGGGGCACAGATACGCAGTATTTT
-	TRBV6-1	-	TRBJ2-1	CASTTLHGVNNEQFF	TGTGCCAGCACCACTTTACACGGGGTAAACAATGAGCAGTTCTTC
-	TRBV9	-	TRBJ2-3	CASSVGTLSTDTQYF	TGTGCCAGCAGCGTAGGGACTTTGAGCACAGATACGCAGTATTTT
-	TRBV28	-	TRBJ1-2	CASSFVRKNYGHTF	TGTGCCAGCAGTTTTGTCCGGAAAAACTATGGCCACACCTTC
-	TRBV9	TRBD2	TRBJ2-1	CASSASSGRANEQFF	TGTGCCAGCAGCGCCTCTAGCGGGAGGGCCAATGAGCAGTTCTTC
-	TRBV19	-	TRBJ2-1	CASSIDRYNEQFF	TGTGCCAGTAGTATTGACAGGTACAATGAGCAGTTCTTC
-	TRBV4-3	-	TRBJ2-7	CASSQEASATYEQYF	TGCGCCAGCAGCCAAGAGGCTAGCGCGACCTACGAGCAGTACTTC
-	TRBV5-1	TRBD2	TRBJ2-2	CASSLGLAGPNTGELFF	TGCGCCAGCAGCTTGGGACTAGCGGGCCCGAACACCGGGGAGCTGTTTTTT
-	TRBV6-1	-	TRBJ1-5	CASSEAQGMRNQPQHF	TGTGCCAGCAGTGAAGCGCAGGGGATGCGCAATCAGCCCCAGCATTTT
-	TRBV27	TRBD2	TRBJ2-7	CASSLYEPGLAGVEVEQYF	TGTGCCAGCAGTCTTTACGAGCCGGGACTAGCGGGAGTTGAGGTCGAGCAGTACTTC
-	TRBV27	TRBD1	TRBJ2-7	CASSGTGGYEQYF	TGTGCCAGTTCCGGGACAGGGGGCTACGAGCAGTACTTC
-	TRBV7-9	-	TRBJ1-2	CASSSEPGGYTF	TGTGCCAGCAGCTCGGAGCCCGGTGGCTACACCTTC
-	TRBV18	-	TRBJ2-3	CASSPPLGHTDTQYF	TGTGCCAGCTCACCACCGCTGGGACACACAGATACGCAGTATTTT
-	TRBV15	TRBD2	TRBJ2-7	CATSATSGARSYEQYF	TGTGCCACCAGTGCTACTAGCGGGGCTCGATCCTACGAGCAGTACTTC